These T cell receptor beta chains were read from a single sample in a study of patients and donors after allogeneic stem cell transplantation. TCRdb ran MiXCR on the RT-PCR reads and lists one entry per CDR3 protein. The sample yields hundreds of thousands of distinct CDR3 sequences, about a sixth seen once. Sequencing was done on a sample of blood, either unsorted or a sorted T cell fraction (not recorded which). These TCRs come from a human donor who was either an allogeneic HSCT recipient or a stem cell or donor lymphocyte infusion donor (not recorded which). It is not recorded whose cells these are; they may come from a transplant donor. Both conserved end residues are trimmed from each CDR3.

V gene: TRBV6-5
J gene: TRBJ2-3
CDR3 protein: ASSYSGQAPTDTQY

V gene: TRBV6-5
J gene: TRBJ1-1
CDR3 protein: ASSGTEAF

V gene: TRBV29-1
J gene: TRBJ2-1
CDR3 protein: SAEGQFAYNEQF

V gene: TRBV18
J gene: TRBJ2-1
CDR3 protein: ASSPTSGGAYNEQF

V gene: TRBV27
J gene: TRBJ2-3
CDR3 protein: ASGAGGADTQY

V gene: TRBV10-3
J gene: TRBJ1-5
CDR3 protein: AISESRGKGGNQPQH

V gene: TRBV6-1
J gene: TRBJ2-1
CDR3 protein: ASSPQSSASYNEQF

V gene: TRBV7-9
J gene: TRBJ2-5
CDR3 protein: ASSYSSTEETQY

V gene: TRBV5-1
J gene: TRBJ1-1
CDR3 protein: ASSLEGRVNTEAF

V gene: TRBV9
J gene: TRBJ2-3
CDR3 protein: ASSPRMAASGTDTQY

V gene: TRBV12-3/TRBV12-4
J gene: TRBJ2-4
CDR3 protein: ASSTTGVDIQY

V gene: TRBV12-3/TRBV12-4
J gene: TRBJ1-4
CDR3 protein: ASGLTGREKLF

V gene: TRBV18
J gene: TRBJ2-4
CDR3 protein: ASSPQRGAGKNIQY

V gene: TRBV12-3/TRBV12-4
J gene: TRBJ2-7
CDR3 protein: ASSPRLAGSYEQY

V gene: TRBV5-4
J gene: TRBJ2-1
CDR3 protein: ASSIPTRNNEQF

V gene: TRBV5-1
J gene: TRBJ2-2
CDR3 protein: ASSLTGVAPGELF

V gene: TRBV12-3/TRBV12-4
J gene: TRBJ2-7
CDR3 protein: AWPGQGLYEQY

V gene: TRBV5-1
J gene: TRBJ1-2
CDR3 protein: ASSLEGRGYGYT

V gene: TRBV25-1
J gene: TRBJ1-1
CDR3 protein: ASSEAGGTEAF

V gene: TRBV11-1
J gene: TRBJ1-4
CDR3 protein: ASSLEGTLSQTNEKLF

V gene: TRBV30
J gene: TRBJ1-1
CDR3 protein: AWSVPGINTEAF

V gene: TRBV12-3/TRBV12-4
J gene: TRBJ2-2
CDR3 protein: ASSSFSARGSNTGELF

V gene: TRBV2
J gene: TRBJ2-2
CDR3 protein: ASSYFDRGPGELF